This T cell receptor beta chain emerged from a study of cytomegalovirus exposure and HLA in healthy donors. Trimming shortened V by 2 bases and J by 15 bases, and 17 bases separated the two germline ends. Per the germline V gene, CDR1 is GTSNPN and CDR2 is SVGIG (reference sequence). The CDR3 contains 12 residues. With 60 Vbeta and 13 Jbeta primers, the PCR was carried out. How the authors handled the data: Roughly 10 million shared chains were among approximately 87 million unique TCR beta chains counted in a later analysis. Some clones are missing from TCRdb's copy, which holds only in-frame ones; the method was immunoSEQ multiplex PCR. The D gene and trimming were derived from the DNA, and the V and J assignments and clone size from that table. The sample yields 150,000 to 200,000 clones, around 86% seen once. A note on this clone: Its antigen is not identified.

General study findings and limits: Generally TCR sequences proved uncommon, though certain public TCRs appeared in numerous donors. TCR beta sequences numbering fewer than 20,000 were associated with HLA alleles at 0.05 false discovery rate in a later analysis.

What was sequenced was PBMCs. This sequence originates from a woman aged 18-29 years in good health and CMV-seronegative. This chain links TRBV30 with TRBJ2-1; D gene ambiguous. Here the CDR3 DNA reads TGTGCCTGGAGTATCGACGGTGGTACGGGGTTCTTC. It specifies CAWSIDGGTGFF. The full variable domain, rest sourced from reference TRBV30 and TRBJ2-1, is SQTIHQWPATLVQPVGSPLSLECTVEGTSNPNLYWYRQAAGRGLQLLFYSVGIGQISSEVPQNLSASRPQDRQFILSSKKLLLSDSGFYLCAWSIDGGTGFFGPGTRLTVL.